Listed here are 15 T cell receptor beta chains from one sample, sequenced in a study of T cells in localized non-small cell lung cancer. Clones were sequenced by immunoSEQ multiplex PCR, and TCRdb holds only the in-frame ones, with some missing. The profile shows fewer than 50,000 clones, roughly 84% of them singletons. The sample consisted of PBMCs, taken before any cancer treatment. These receptors came from a man aged 40 to 75 with stage II lung adenocarcinoma.

This clone was counted only a few times. This chain links TRBV18 with TRBJ1-1; 11 bases are shared with TRBD1. This CDR3 is 16 amino acids long. Germline loops: CDR1 KGHSH, CDR2 LQKENI. J gave up 4 bases and V 2 bases, and 6 bases lay outside the gene matches. The chain's CDR3 is CASSPARTGGITEAFF. The CDR3 DNA reads TGTGCCAGCTCACCAGCACGGACAGGGGGCATCACTGAAGCTTTCTTT. The whole variable domain, filled in from reference TRBV18 and TRBJ1-1, reads NAGVMQNPRHLVRRRGQEARLRCSPMKGHSHVYWYRQLPEEGLKFMVYLQKENIIDESGMPKERFSAEFPKEGPSILRIQQVVRGDSAAYFCASSPARTGGITEAFFGQGTRLTVV.

The J gene is TRBJ1-5, the V gene TRBV7-9; D unresolved. The CDR3 extends over 16 amino acids. V shed 0 bases and J shed 6 bases, with 15 bases lying between them. Per the germline V gene, CDR1 is SEHNR and CDR2 is FQNEAQ (reference sequence). CDR3 sequence: CASSLAGLGRRQPQHF. The CDR3 nucleotides read TGTGCCAGCAGCTTAGCGGGGTTAGGCCGCCGTCAGCCCCAGCATTTT.

This chain connects TRBV7-9 to TRBJ2-5; a weak D match, TRBD2 (6 bases). CDR1 is SEHNR and CDR2 is FQNEAQ in the germline V gene (reference sequence). The CDR3 contains 13 residues. V shed 2 bases and J shed 9 bases, with 13 bases lying between them. The CDR3 is CASSLPSAVPQYF. The CDR3 nucleotides are TGTGCCAGCAGCTTACCTAGCGCAGTGCCCCAGTACTTC. The variable domain in full, completed from reference TRBV7-9 and TRBJ2-5, reads DTGVSQNPRHKITKRGQNVTFRCDPISEHNRLYWYRQTLGQGPEFLTYFQNEAQLEKSRLLSDRFSAERPKGSFSTLEIQRTEQGDSAMYLCASSLPSAVPQYFGPGTRLLVL.

This chain uses TRBV5-1 with TRBJ2-2; 8 nucleotides match TRBD2. This CDR3 has 14 amino acids. V shed 2 bases and J 7 bases; nucleotides not matched to a gene: 4. CDR1 and CDR2 (germline): SGHRS, YFSETQ. The CDR3 DNA reads as TGCGCCAGCAGCTTTGGGACTAGGGTCGGGGAGCTGTTTTTT. Amino acids: CASSFGTRVGELFF.

J is TRBJ2-7 and V is TRBV6-5, with 11 bases matching TRBD1. Germline CDR1 is MNHEY and CDR2 is SVGAGI. The CDR3 runs 14 residues. Germline trimming cut 6 bases from V and 3 bases from J; bases unmatched to any gene: 4. The CDR3 reads CASRTGTGGYEQYF. In nucleotides, the CDR3 is TGTGCCAGCAGAACCGGGACAGGGGGCTACGAGCAGTACTTC.

The table lists this clone with a few counts. The rearrangement joins TRBV7-9 to TRBJ2-7; possible D gene TRBD2, 5 bases. Germline CDR1 reads SEHNR; CDR2 reads FQNEAQ (reference sequence). V was clipped by 5 bases and J by 7 bases, with 18 bases between them. The CDR3 is 14 amino acids. DNA for the CDR3: TGTGCCAGCAGCCCCCCCGGGATAGGGCTGGAGCAGTACTTC. Residues: CASSPPGIGLEQYF.

This chain connects TRBV7-2 to TRBJ2-7, with TRBD2 as a possible D gene (5 bases). Trimming removed 4 bases from V and 4 bases from J, with 8 bases in between. Germline V CDR1 and CDR2: SGHTA, FQGNSA. The CDR3 length is 12 residues. The CDR3 coding sequence is TGTGCCAGCAGCTCCGACTATTACGAGCAGTACTTC. Its translation: CASSSDYYEQYF.

The chain combines TRBV20-1 with TRBJ2-2; D remains ambiguous. The CDR3 totals 11 residues. CDR1 DFQATT and CDR2 SNEGSKA come from the germline V gene (reference sequence). Trimming removed 4 bases at V and 8 bases at J, with 8 bases between. CDR3 DNA sequence: TGCAGTGCTACCTTCGGGGGGGAGCTGTTTTTT. Protein sequence: CSATFGGELFF.

The V call is TRBV27, the J call TRBJ2-1, with no clear D. Germline CDR1 and CDR2: MNHEY and SMNVEV (reference sequence). V dropped 3 bases and J dropped 3 bases, with 12 bases sitting between them. CDR3 length: 15 residues. CDR3 sequence (DNA): TGTGCCAGCAGTTTGTTGGGTACTCTCTACAATGAGCAGTTCTTC. Translating it yields CASSLLGTLYNEQFF.

The chain links TRBV11-2 to TRBJ2-7; TRBD1 matches 9 bases. The germline V gene encodes CDR1 SGHAT and CDR2 FQNNGV. Trimming removed 5 bases from V and 6 bases from J; junction bases left unmatched: 11. The CDR3 covers 15 residues. The chain's CDR3 is CASSGPGQGGGEQYF. DNA for the CDR3: TGTGCCAGCAGCGGCCCGGGACAGGGAGGGGGCGAGCAGTACTTC.

The chain recombines TRBV9 with TRBJ2-1, with TRBD2 identical over 8 bases. After removal of 3 bases from V and 6 bases from J, the junction contained 11 bases not matched to a gene. Germline values: CDR1 SGDLS, CDR2 YYNGEE. The CDR3 sequence is 16 residues long. The CDR3 loop reads CASSAVTSGTSNEQFF. CDR3 nucleotide sequence: TGTGCCAGCAGCGCCGTTACTAGCGGCACATCCAATGAGCAGTTCTTC. Using reference TRBV9 and TRBJ2-1 for the parts outside the CDR3, the full variable domain is DSGVTQTPKHLITATGQRVTLRCSPRSGDLSVYWYQQSLDQGLQFLIQYYNGEERAKGNILERFSAQQFPDLHSELNLSSLELGDSALYFCASSAVTSGTSNEQFFGPGTRLTVL.

The rearrangement uses TRBV29-1 and TRBJ2-5; 10 nucleotides align to TRBD1. This CDR3 has 12 amino acids. Germline trimming cut 7 bases from V and 3 bases from J; bases unmatched to any gene: 2. CDR1 is SQVTM and CDR2 is ANQGSEA in the germline V gene. CDR3 amino acids: CSGTGGKETQYF. The CDR3 DNA is TGCAGCGGGACAGGGGGTAAAGAGACCCAGTACTTC.

In this sample, this clone turned up once. V is TRBV11-2 and J is TRBJ2-2; 10 bases match TRBD1. The CDR3 spans 13 residues. Germline values: CDR1 SGHAT, CDR2 FQNNGV. Trimming removed 5 bases from V and 8 bases from J; junction bases left unmatched: 2. The CDR3 here is CASSRTGGGELFF. In DNA form, the CDR3 reads TGTGCCAGCAGCAGGACAGGGGGTGGGGAGCTGTTTTTT.

V is TRBV2 and J is TRBJ2-1, with D perhaps given as TRBD1 or TRBD2 (6 bases each). The ends were cut back, 4 bases at V and 7 bases at J, with 11 bases in the middle. Looked up from germline, CDR1 is SNHLY and CDR2 is FYNNEI. This CDR3 region has 13 residues. CDR3 in amino acids: CASSASGANEQFF. The CDR3 DNA sequence: TGTGCCAGCAGTGCCTCGGGGGCTAATGAGCAGTTCTTC.

The count of this clone is one. The CDR3 DNA reads TGTGCCAGCAGCTTTTCCGGGACAGGAGCCTCTCACTCTGGAAACACCATATATTTT. Its protein product is CASSFSGTGASHSGNTIYF. This chain connects TRBV5-6 to TRBJ1-3; TRBD1 aligns across 8 bases. J gave up 0 bases and V 2 bases, and 13 bases lay outside the gene matches. The germline V gene encodes CDR1 SGHDT and CDR2 YYEEEE. The CDR3 consists of 19 residues. Drawing the rest from reference TRBV5-6 and TRBJ1-3, the complete variable domain is DAGVTQSPTHLIKTRGQQVTLRCSPKSGHDTVSWYQQALGQGPQFIFQYYEEEERQRGNFPDRFSGHQFPNYSSELNVNALLLGDSALYLCASSFSGTGASHSGNTIYFGEGSWLTVV.